The 4 T cell receptor beta chains below come from one sample, sequenced in a study of T cell changes during pregnancy in multiple sclerosis. Repertoires were generated with immunoSEQ multiplex PCR, while TCRdb's copy carries only in-frame clones and drops some. Among roughly 59,000 clones listed, around nine tenths were seen once. Source: peripheral blood, taken in the third trimester of pregnancy. The receptor set was obtained from a female donor in good health, enrolled as a control in a pregnancy study.

The genes are TRBV29-1 and TRBJ1-1; D ambiguous. There are 14 residues in the CDR3. Germline CDR1 reads SQVTM; CDR2 reads ANQGSEA. The V end was cut by 7 bases, the J end by 1 base, with 16 bases between. CDR3 nucleotide sequence: TGCAGCGCCGAGCGCCCCACGAGGAACACTGAAGCTTTCTTT. Translation gives CSAERPTRNTEAFF.

This sequence joins TRBV4-2 and TRBJ2-3; TRBD2 matches 11 bases. CDR1 is LGHNA and CDR2 is YNFKEQ in the germline V gene. CDR3 size: 15 residues. J gave up 4 bases and V 0 bases, and 0 bases lay outside the gene matches. The CDR3 nucleotides are TGTGCCAGCAGCCAAGAACTAGCGGGGGCAGATACGCAGTATTTT. Amino acids: CASSQELAGADTQYF.

This clone was seen more than once but under ten times. This chain joins TRBV19 and TRBJ1-1; 7 nucleotides align to TRBD1. The length of the CDR3 is 15 residues. Germline loops: CDR1 LNHDA, CDR2 SQIVND (reference sequence). V dropped 7 bases and J dropped 5; count of bases not matched to a gene: 13. CDR3 coding DNA: TGTGCCAGTACGGATTTTAGTACAGGGGTGACTGAAGCTTTCTTT. As protein: CASTDFSTGVTEAFF.

This clone occurred once. V and J are TRBV6-6 and TRBJ1-5; the match to TRBD1 covers 9 bases. The germline CDR1 and CDR2 sequences are MNHNY and SVGAGI (reference sequence). The CDR3 has 15 amino acids. J was trimmed by 2 bases and V by 7 bases; bases with no gene match: 6. The CDR3 here is CASTLQGAGNQPQHF. CDR3 sequence (DNA): TGTGCCAGCACCCTACAGGGGGCTGGCAATCAGCCCCAGCATTTT.